The TCR beta chain described here comes from a study of blood T cell repertoires in COVID-19. At the level of the study: Sites in the United States, Italy and Spain provided acute and convalescent COVID-19 samples. In each case, the material was cDNA or gDNA derived from T cells, B-cell-depleted T cells, or PBMCs.

In the original processing: Nucleated cell counts were estimated from reference gene primer amplification. Assay: immunoSEQ multiplex PCR; the TCRdb copy retains only in-frame clones and omits some. That table supplies the V and J calls and clone size; D and trimming were determined from the DNA. The sample consists of 140,000 or so clones, approximately 85% of them appearing once. The CDR3 is made up of 16 amino acids. Germline values: CDR1 KGHDR, CDR2 SFDVKD. V lost 2 bases, J lost 6 bases, and 18 bases lay in between. This chain links TRBV24-1 with TRBJ1-2; D possibly corresponds to TRBD1 (6 bases). The sample was peripheral blood. This clonotype originated in a human donor with acute or convalescent COVID-19. The donor label of this sample is uncertain. CDR3 coding DNA: TGTGCCACCAGTGATTCCTATGGACAGTCCCTCGATGGCTACACCTTC. Amino acids: CATSDSYGQSLDGYTF.